The entry below gives a single T cell receptor (beta chain) sequence along with its context. This sample stems from a study of blood T cell repertoires in COVID-19. Whole-study context: Acute and convalescent COVID-19 specimens originated in the United States, Italy and Spain. Sample material is recorded as cDNA or gDNA derived from T cells, B-cell-depleted T cells, or PBMCs.

V was clipped by 0 bases and J by 3 bases; unmatched bases: 7. This CDR3 contains 17 residues. CDR1 and CDR2 (germline): SGDLS, YYNGEE. Authors' processing steps: Amplified reference gene primers provided the basis for estimating nucleated cell counts. The repertoire was sequenced with immunoSEQ multiplex PCR; TCRdb's copy has only in-frame clones and lacks some. The DNA was the basis for D and trimming; V, J and clone size are from that table. The table includes fewer than 500,000 clones, roughly 90% detected once. Patients at the Seattle site were enrolled during active infection and followed longitudinally.

The sequence was collected from a man between 18 and 35 years old with COVID-19, enrolled during active disease. This rearrangement joins TRBV9 to TRBJ2-2, with 8 bases that match TRBD2. Sequencing was done on a sample of peripheral blood. The chain's CDR3 is CASSVVASGGYTGELFF. The DNA of the CDR3 is TGTGCCAGCAGCGTAGTGGCGAGCGGGGGATACACCGGGGAGCTGTTTTTT. The full variable domain, in which reference TRBV9 and TRBJ2-2 provide the parts outside the CDR3, is DSGVTQTPKHLITATGQRVTLRCSPRSGDLSVYWYQQSLDQGLQFLIQYYNGEERAKGNILERFSAQQFPDLHSELNLSSLELGDSALYFCASSVVASGGYTGELFFGEGSRLTVL.